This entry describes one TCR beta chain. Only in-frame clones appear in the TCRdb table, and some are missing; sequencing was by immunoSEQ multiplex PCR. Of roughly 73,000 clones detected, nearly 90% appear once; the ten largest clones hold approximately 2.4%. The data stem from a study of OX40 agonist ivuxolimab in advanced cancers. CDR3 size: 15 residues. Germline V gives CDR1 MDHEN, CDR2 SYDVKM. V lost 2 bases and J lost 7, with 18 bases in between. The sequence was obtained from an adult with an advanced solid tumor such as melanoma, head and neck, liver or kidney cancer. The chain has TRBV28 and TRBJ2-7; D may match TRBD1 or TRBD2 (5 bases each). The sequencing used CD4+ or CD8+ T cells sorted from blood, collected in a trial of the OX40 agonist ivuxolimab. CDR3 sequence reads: CASSLGTDPYREQYF. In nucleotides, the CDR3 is TGTGCCAGCAGTTTAGGGACGGACCCCTATCGGGAGCAGTACTTC.